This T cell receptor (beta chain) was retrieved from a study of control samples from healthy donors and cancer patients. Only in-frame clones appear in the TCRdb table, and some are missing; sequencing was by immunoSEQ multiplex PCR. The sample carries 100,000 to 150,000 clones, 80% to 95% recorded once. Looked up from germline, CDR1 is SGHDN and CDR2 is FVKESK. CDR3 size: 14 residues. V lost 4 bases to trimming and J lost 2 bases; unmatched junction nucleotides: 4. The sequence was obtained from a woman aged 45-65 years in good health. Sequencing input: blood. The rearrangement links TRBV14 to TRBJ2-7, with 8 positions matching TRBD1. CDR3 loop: CASSLGQGAYEQYF. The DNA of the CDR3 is TGTGCCAGCAGCCTAGGACAGGGAGCCTACGAGCAGTACTTC. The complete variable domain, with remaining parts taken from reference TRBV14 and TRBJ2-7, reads EAGVTQFPSHSVIEKGQTVTLRCDPISGHDNLYWYRRVMGKEIKFLLHFVKESKQDESGMPNNRFLAERTGGTYSTLKVQPAELEDSGVYFCASSLGQGAYEQYFGPGTRLTVT.